This is a list of T cell receptor beta chains from one sample in a study of T cell repertoires in cytomegalovirus infection. TCRdb used MiXCR to reprocess the reads, holding one entry per CDR3 protein. Counted here are fewer than 350,000 distinct CDR3 sequences, 17% occurring once; the ten biggest clones make up about 11%. Specimen: PBMCs. All receptors come from a human donor in good health (CMV status not recorded). Some clones in this sample may be carry-over from other donors' samples. Both conserved end residues are part of each CDR3. The D gene is left open where the match is weak. Not every row has a clone size; where given, it reads once, few, many or a size class.

D gene	clone size	J gene	V gene	CDR3 DNA	CDR3 protein
-	few	TRBJ1-6	TRBV6-5	TGTGCCACCGCTTCGGTCCTTCACTACTATAATTCACCCCTCCACTTT	CATASVLHYYNSPLHF
-	-	TRBJ1-4	TRBV4-3	TGCGCCAGCAGCCAAGATCGGGCCCTTAATGAAAAACTGTTTTTT	CASSQDRALNEKLFF
-	many	TRBJ1-1	TRBV5-5	TGTGCCAGCAGCTTGAAGGGGTACACTGAAGCTTTCTTT	CASSLKGYTEAFF
-	many	TRBJ1-2	TRBV28	TGTGCCAGCAGTGATAAGGCCTCGGGGGAGTATGGCTACACCTTC	CASSDKASGEYGYTF
-	-	TRBJ1-4	TRBV5-1	TGCGCCAGCAGGGCAACCGGGCCGATTAATGAAAAACTGTTTTTT	CASRATGPINEKLFF
-	many	TRBJ2-1	TRBV7-9	TGTGCCAGCAGCTTTCGGGGGGCCAGGTCGACCTACAATGAGCAGTTCTTC	CASSFRGARSTYNEQFF
-	many	TRBJ1-5	TRBV6-6	TGTGCCAGCAGTTACTCCCCAGCAGGTCTGGGCAATCAGCCCCAGCATTTT	CASSYSPAGLGNQPQHF
TRBD1	few	TRBJ1-3	TRBV12-3/TRBV12-4	TGTGCCAGCACCAAAGGACAGGGTGGAAACACCATATATTTT	CASTKGQGGNTIYF
TRBD1	many	TRBJ1-5	TRBV12-3/TRBV12-4	TGTGCCAGCAGTCGACAGGGGGTCACGGGTCAGCCCCAGCATTTT	CASSRQGVTGQPQHF
TRBD2	many	TRBJ2-3	TRBV12-3/TRBV12-4	TGTGCCAGCAGCCAGGGACTAGCGGGGGGAACAGATACGCAGTATTTT	CASSQGLAGGTDTQYF
-	many	TRBJ2-5	TRBV11-2	TGTGCCAGCAGCTTAGATCCATTTCCTCTGGCCCAGTACTTC	CASSLDPFPLAQYF
-	few	TRBJ2-7	TRBV29-1	TGCAGCGTTGGGGCTAACATCTACGAGCAGTACTTC	CSVGANIYEQYF
TRBD1	many	TRBJ1-1	TRBV19	TGTGCCAGTAGTCCAGGGGGACGGGCAAACACTGAAGCTTTCTTT	CASSPGGRANTEAFF
-	many	TRBJ1-3	TRBV11-1	TGTGCCAGCAGCTTAGCATACCGAAGCTCTGGAAACACCATATATTTT	CASSLAYRSSGNTIYF
-	few	TRBJ2-7	TRBV7-2	TGTGCCAGCAGCTTAGTAGAAACCTACGAGCAGTACTTC	CASSLVETYEQYF
-	many	TRBJ1-6	TRBV6-5	TGTGCCAGCAGTTACTCGCCCCAGATATATAATTCACCCCTCCACTTT	CASSYSPQIYNSPLHF
-	-	TRBJ2-3	TRBV11-2	TGTGCCAGCAGCTTTAATACGGGGGCCACAGATACGCAGTATTTT	CASSFNTGATDTQYF
TRBD2	-	TRBJ2-5	TRBV7-7	TGTGCTAGCAGCCGCCTTTCGGGGGGGCCGGAGACCCAGTACTTC	CASSRLSGGPETQYF
TRBD2	many	TRBJ2-7	TRBV7-2	TGTGCCAGCAGCCAGGATTTAGCGGGGATCTACGAGCAGTACTTC	CASSQDLAGIYEQYF
TRBD2	-	TRBJ2-4	TRBV20-1	TGCAGTGCTAGAGAAGCAGGACCGGCGGGGGGGCTTCATGCCAAAAACATTCAGTACTTC	CSAREAGPAGGLHAKNIQYF
TRBD1	many	TRBJ1-2	TRBV6-1	TGTGCCAGCAGATCCGGGACAGCCGTCTATGGCTACACCTTC	CASRSGTAVYGYTF
TRBD2	few	TRBJ2-2	TRBV7-6	TGTGCCAGCAGCTCTAGACTAGCGGGGAAGACCGGGGAGCTGTTTTTT	CASSSRLAGKTGELFF
TRBD1	-	TRBJ1-6	TRBV10-3	TGTGCCATCAGTGAGTCGACAGGGGGTATTCGTTCACCCCTCCACTTT	CAISESTGGIRSPLHF
TRBD2	-	TRBJ2-7	TRBV2	TGTGCCAGCAGTGGTGCTAGCGGGGTTACCTACGAGCAGTACTTC	CASSGASGVTYEQYF
TRBD2	few	TRBJ2-1	TRBV7-8	TGTGCCAGCAGCTTAGTCCCGACTAGCGGGGGGGCGATTGAGCAGTTCTTC	CASSLVPTSGGAIEQFF
-	few	TRBJ1-1	TRBV20-1	TGCAGTGTTGCGGGGGTCACAGCTTTCTTT	CSVAGVTAFF
-	many	TRBJ1-1	TRBV7-2	TGTGCCAGCAGCTTACAACCGGGAAGCGGCACTGAAGCTTTCTTT	CASSLQPGSGTEAFF
TRBD1	-	TRBJ2-6	TRBV6-6	TGTGCCAGCAGACTGGACAGGGCTTTCTCTGGGGCCAACGTCCTGACTTTC	CASRLDRAFSGANVLTF
-	-	TRBJ2-5	TRBV29-1	TGCAGCGTGGGGGAGTTCCAAGAGACCCAGTACTTC	CSVGEFQETQYF
-	few	TRBJ1-5	TRBV12-3/TRBV12-4	TGTGCCAGCAGTTTAGCGAGTTCGGCGAAGCATTTT	CASSLASSAKHF
-	once	TRBJ1-2	TRBV24-1	TGTGCCACCAGTGATTCTTCCGGGGACGGCTATGGCTACACCTTC	CATSDSSGDGYGYTF
-	many	TRBJ1-6	TRBV6-5	TGTGCCAGCAGTCCCGCCGCGGGTTATAATTCACCCCTCCACTTT	CASSPAAGYNSPLHF
-	many	TRBJ1-6	TRBV7-2	TGTGCCAGCAGCTCCAACAGGGCATCCCTCCACTTT	CASSSNRASLHF
TRBD2	-	TRBJ2-2	TRBV19	TGTGCCAGTAGTCTGGGGGACTACCTTAGTGGGGAGCTGTTTTTT	CASSLGDYLSGELFF
-	many	TRBJ2-7	TRBV10-3	TGTGCCATCAGTGAAACGAAACTAGTGGACTACGAGCAGTACTTC	CAISETKLVDYEQYF
TRBD2	-	TRBJ2-1	TRBV28	TGTGCCAGCAGTATAGCGGGGGGGCTGTGGAATGAGCAGTTCTTC	CASSIAGGLWNEQFF
-	-	TRBJ1-2	TRBV6-1	TGTGCCAGCAGGGCGTCAATCCGGGACACCGACTATGGCTACACCTTC	CASRASIRDTDYGYTF
-	many	TRBJ1-2	TRBV20-1	TGCAGTGCCCCAACCGGAACAGCCCCCACCCCTCTTATGGGAGGCTACACCTTC	CSAPTGTAPTPLMGGYTF
-	few	TRBJ1-2	TRBV12-3/TRBV12-4	TGTGCCAGCAGTGCAGGGGAAGTTCGCTACACCTTC	CASSAGEVRYTF
-	-	TRBJ1-1	TRBV5-1	TGCGCCAGCAGCTTGGACACTCAAGGCGGCACTGAAGCTTTCTTT	CASSLDTQGGTEAFF
-	-	TRBJ1-2	TRBV20-1	TGCAGTGTCAGGCGAGTGAGGGGGTCTAACTATGGCTACACCTTC	CSVRRVRGSNYGYTF
-	many	TRBJ2-3	TRBV6-2/TRBV6-3	TGTGCCAGCAGTTTTAGCCGTGTGGTAGATACGCAGTATTTT	CASSFSRVVDTQYF
-	-	TRBJ2-7	TRBV25-1	TGTGCCAGCAGTGACTTGACCAGGGTGGGGTGGGTGCAGTACTTC	CASSDLTRVGWVQYF
-	few	TRBJ2-7	TRBV12-3/TRBV12-4	TGTGCCAGCAGTTTAGAATACCGGGACGGTAGCTCCTACGAGCAGTACTTC	CASSLEYRDGSSYEQYF
-	many	TRBJ1-1	TRBV19	TGTGCCAGTACGGGTCCCGTGAAGACTGAAGCTTTCTTT	CASTGPVKTEAFF
-	-	TRBJ1-3	TRBV19	TGTGCCAGTAAGGCGGAGGGTCGGGACTCTGGAAACACCATATATTTT	CASKAEGRDSGNTIYF
-	-	TRBJ2-1	TRBV7-2	TGTGCCAGCAGCACACGACAGACTTACAATGAGCAGTTCTTC	CASSTRQTYNEQFF
TRBD1	few	TRBJ1-2	TRBV20-1	TGCAGTGCTAGAGATACAGCCAAGGGGGCTGGGGGCTACACCTTC	CSARDTAKGAGGYTF
-	few	TRBJ1-6	TRBV20-1	TGCAGTGCTAGAGATCCGGGACAAGCGGGCGGTTCGGATTCACCCCTCCACTTT	CSARDPGQAGGSDSPLHF
-	many	TRBJ1-5	TRBV2	TGTGCCAGTTGGACGGGAGGAGGAAATCAGCCCCAGCATTTT	CASWTGGGNQPQHF
-	many	TRBJ2-3	TRBV11-2	TGTGCCAGCAGCCACACAGATACGCAGTATTTT	CASSHTDTQYF